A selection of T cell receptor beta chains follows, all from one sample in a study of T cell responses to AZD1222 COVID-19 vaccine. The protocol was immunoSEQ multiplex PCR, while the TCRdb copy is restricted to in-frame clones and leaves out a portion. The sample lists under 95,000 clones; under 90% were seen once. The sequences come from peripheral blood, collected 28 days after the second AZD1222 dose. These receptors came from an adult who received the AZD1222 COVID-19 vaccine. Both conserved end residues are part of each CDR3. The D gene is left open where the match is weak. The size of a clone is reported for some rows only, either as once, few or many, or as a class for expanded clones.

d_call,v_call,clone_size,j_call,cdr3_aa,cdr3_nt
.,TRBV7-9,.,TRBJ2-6,CASSSGANVLTF,TGTGCCAGCAGCTCAGGGGCCAACGTCCTGACTTTC
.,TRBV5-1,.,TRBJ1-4,CASSGGERTNEKLFF,TGCGCCAGCAGTGGAGGGGAAAGAACTAATGAAAAACTGTTTTTT
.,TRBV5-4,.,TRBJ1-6,CASSFQGSNSPLHF,TGTGCCAGCAGCTTTCAGGGGAGTAATTCACCCCTCCACTTT
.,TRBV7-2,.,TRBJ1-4,CASSLAQLGEKLFF,TGTGCCAGCAGCTTAGCACAGCTGGGGGAAAAACTGTTTTTT
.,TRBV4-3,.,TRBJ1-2,CASSQDKGSNYGYTF,TGCGCCAGCAGCCAAGATAAGGGCTCTAACTATGGCTACACCTTC
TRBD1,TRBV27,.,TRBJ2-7,CASGRSGTGPYEQYF,TGTGCCAGCGGTCGGTCCGGGACAGGTCCCTACGAGCAGTACTTC
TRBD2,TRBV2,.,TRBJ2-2,CASRGSRGGTNTGELFF,TGTGCCAGCAGGGGGAGTCGCGGGGGGACGAACACCGGGGAGCTGTTTTTT
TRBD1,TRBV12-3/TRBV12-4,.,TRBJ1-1,CASSPDRGAFF,TGTGCCAGCAGCCCCGACAGGGGGGCTTTCTTT
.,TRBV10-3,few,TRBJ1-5,CAIGPGRNQPQHF,TGTGCCATTGGACCTGGACGGAATCAGCCCCAGCATTTT
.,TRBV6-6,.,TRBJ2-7,CASSDRPIFQYF,TGTGCCAGCAGCGACAGGCCGATTTTTCAGTACTTC
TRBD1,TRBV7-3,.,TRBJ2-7,CASSMGQGYEQYF,TGTGCCAGCAGCATGGGACAGGGGTACGAGCAGTACTTC
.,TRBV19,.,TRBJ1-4,CASSPSSAGVNEKLFF,TGTGCCAGTAGTCCCTCCTCGGCGGGCGTTAATGAAAAACTGTTTTTT
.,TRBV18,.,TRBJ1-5,CASSPQGDQPQHF,TGTGCCAGCTCACCACAAGGGGATCAGCCCCAGCATTTT
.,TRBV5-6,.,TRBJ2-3,CASSLVSQGFHFADTQYF,TGTGCCAGCAGCTTGGTTAGTCAAGGATTCCACTTCGCCGATACGCAGTATTTT
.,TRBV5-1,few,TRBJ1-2,CASSEGDYGYTF,TGCGCCAGCAGTGAGGGGGACTATGGCTACACCTTC
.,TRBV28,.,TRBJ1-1,CASSLGGGYGTEAFF,TGTGCCAGCAGTTTAGGTGGGGGATATGGCACTGAAGCTTTCTTT
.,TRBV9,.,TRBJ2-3,CASSVVGESTDTQYF,TGTGCCAGCAGCGTAGTAGGGGAGAGCACAGATACGCAGTATTTT
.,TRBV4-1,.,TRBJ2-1,CASSQDKVDEQFF,TGCGCCAGCAGCCAAGACAAAGTAGATGAGCAGTTCTTC
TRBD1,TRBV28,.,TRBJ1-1,CASSSTTGTNTEAFF,TGTGCCAGCAGTTCAACGACAGGGACGAACACTGAAGCTTTCTTT
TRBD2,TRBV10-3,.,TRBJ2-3,CATALAGSDTQYF,TGTGCCACCGCCCTAGCGGGGAGCGATACGCAGTATTTT
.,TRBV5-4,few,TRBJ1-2,CASSLRSNYGYTF,TGTGCCAGCAGCTTGAGAAGTAACTATGGCTACACCTTC
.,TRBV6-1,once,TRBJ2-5,CASAGIQETQYF,TGTGCCTCAGCGGGCATTCAAGAGACCCAGTACTTC
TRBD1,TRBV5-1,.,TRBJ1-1,CAGSLDRETEAFF,TGCGCCGGCAGCTTGGACAGGGAGACTGAAGCTTTCTTT
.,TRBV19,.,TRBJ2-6,CASSPLGYGANVLTF,TGTGCCAGTAGCCCGCTAGGTTATGGGGCCAACGTCCTGACTTTC
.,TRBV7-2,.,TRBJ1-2,CASSFHRDTVGYTF,TGTGCCAGCAGCTTTCACCGGGACACCGTGGGCTACACCTTC
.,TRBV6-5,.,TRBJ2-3,CASSGGHADTQYF,TGTGCCAGCAGCGGAGGGCACGCAGATACGCAGTATTTT
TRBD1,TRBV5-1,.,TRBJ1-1,CASSPTTGVSTEAFF,TGCGCCAGCAGTCCTACCACAGGGGTGAGCACTGAAGCTTTCTTT
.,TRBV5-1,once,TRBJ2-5,CASSLEAEETQYF,TGCGCCAGCAGCTTGGAGGCGGAAGAGACCCAGTACTTC
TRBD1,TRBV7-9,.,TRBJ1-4,CASTDRGQKAGNEKLFF,TGTGCCAGCACCGACAGGGGACAGAAGGCGGGTAATGAAAAACTGTTTTTT
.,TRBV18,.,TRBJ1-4,CASSPPQTASNEKLFF,TGTGCCAGCTCACCTCCCCAAACGGCTTCTAATGAAAAACTGTTTTTT
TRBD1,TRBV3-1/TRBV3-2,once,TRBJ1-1,CASSQRDRGFEAFF,TGTGCCAGCAGCCAACGGGACAGGGGGTTCGAAGCTTTCTTT
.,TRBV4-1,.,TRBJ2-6,CASSQEWRASGANVLTF,TGCGCCAGCAGCCAAGAGTGGCGGGCCTCTGGGGCCAACGTCCTGACTTTC
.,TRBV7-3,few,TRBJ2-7,CASSSDGGGPYEQYF,TGTGCCAGCAGCTCGGATGGGGGAGGCCCCTACGAGCAGTACTTC
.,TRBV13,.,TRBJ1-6,CASSARNYLNSPLHF,TGTGCCAGCAGCGCCCGGAACTACCTTAATTCACCCCTCCACTTT
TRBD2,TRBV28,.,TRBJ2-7,CASSLRGLAVTYEQYF,TGTGCCAGCAGTTTACGTGGACTAGCGGTAACCTACGAGCAGTACTTC
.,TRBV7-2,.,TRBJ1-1,CASSLLRRPNTEAFF,TGTGCCAGCAGCTTACTCAGACGGCCGAACACTGAAGCTTTCTTT
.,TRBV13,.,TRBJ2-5,CASSFSSREPQETQYF,TGTGCCAGCAGCTTTTCCTCCCGGGAGCCCCAAGAGACCCAGTACTTC
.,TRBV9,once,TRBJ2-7,CASSVGGAARTGEQYF,TGTGCCAGCAGCGTAGGTGGGGCAGCCAGAACGGGCGAGCAGTACTTC
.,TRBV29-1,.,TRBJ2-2,CSVERGTGELFF,TGCAGCGTCGAAAGGGGGACCGGGGAGCTGTTTTTT
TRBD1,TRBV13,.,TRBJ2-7,CASTPGTGSYEQYF,TGTGCCAGCACCCCCGGGACAGGGTCCTACGAGCAGTACTTC
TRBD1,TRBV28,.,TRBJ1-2,CASSPTDRAGGYTF,TGTGCCAGCAGTCCAACCGACAGGGCCGGTGGCTACACCTTC
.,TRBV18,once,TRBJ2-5,CASSLSDQETQYF,TGTGCCAGCTCACTCTCCGACCAAGAGACCCAGTACTTC
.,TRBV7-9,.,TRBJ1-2,CASSLARYRTDYGYTF,TGTGCCAGCAGCTTGGCCCGTTACCGGACGGACTATGGCTACACCTTC
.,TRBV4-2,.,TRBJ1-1,CASSQDVEAFF,TGTGCCAGCAGCCAAGATGTAGAGGCTTTCTTT
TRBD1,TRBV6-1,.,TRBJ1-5,CASSEGQGNQPQHF,TGTGCCAGCAGTGAGGGACAGGGCAATCAGCCCCAGCATTTT
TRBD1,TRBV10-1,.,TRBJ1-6,CASSQQTGAVGNSPLHF,TGCGCCAGCAGTCAGCAGACAGGGGCGGTAGGGAATTCACCCCTCCACTTT
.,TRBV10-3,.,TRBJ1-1,CAISAPDHPLTEAFF,TGTGCCATCAGTGCCCCGGACCACCCGCTCACTGAAGCTTTCTTT
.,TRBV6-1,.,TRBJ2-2,CASSDWGGRPGGELFF,TGTGCCAGCAGTGACTGGGGGGGCAGGCCGGGCGGGGAGCTGTTTTTT
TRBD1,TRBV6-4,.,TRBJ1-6,CASREDRASYNSPLHF,TGTGCCAGCAGAGAAGACAGGGCCTCCTATAATTCACCCCTCCACTTT
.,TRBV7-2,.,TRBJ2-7,CASSLSRQGPYEQYF,TGTGCCAGCAGCTTATCAAGGCAGGGACCTTACGAGCAGTACTTC
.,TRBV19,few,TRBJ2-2,CASSRHYGTRSGTGELFF,TGTGCCAGTAGTCGCCACTACGGGACACGCTCCGGCACCGGGGAGCTGTTTTTT